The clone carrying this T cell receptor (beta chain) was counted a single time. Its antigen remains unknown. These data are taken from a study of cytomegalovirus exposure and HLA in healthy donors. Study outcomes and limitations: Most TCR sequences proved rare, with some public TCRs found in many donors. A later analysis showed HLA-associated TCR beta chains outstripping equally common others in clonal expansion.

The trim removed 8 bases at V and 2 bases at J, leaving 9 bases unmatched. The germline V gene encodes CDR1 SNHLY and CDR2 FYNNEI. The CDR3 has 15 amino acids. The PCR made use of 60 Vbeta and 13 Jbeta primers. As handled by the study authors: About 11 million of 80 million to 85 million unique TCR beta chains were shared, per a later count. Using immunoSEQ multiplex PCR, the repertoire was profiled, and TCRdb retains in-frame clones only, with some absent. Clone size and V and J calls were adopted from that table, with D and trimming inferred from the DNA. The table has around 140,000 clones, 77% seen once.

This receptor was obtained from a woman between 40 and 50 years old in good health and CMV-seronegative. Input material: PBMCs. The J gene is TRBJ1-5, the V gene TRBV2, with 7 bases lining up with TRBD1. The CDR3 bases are TGTGCCAGCTCAGCTGAGGGGGCGGGCAATCAGCCCCAGCATTTT. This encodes CASSAEGAGNQPQHF.